This T cell receptor beta chain was identified during a study of Ad26.COV2.S vaccination and SARS-CoV-2 variants. The germline V gene encodes CDR1 MNHEY and CDR2 SVGAGI. Trimming removed 10 bases from V and 3 bases from J, with 16 bases in between. The CDR3 consists of 13 residues. Libraries were prepared by immunoSEQ multiplex PCR; TCRdb keeps only in-frame clonotypes and omits some of them. The table includes about 470,000 clones, 90% detected once. As to treatment: some 20 received Ad26.COV2.S at low or high dose, single or two shots; several received placebo; per-sample allocation not given. Repertoires come from day 63 after the first vaccine or placebo injection.

The source is a person between 18 and 65 years old who received the Ad26.COV2.S COVID-19 vaccine or a placebo. The chain recombines TRBV6-5 with TRBJ2-7, with D perhaps TRBD1 (5 bases). The starting material was peripheral blood, obtained in a trial of Ad26.COV2.S vaccine versus placebo. This CDR3 reads CATTKGAGYEQYF. CDR3 sequence (DNA): TGTGCCACCACGAAAGGGGCAGGCTACGAGCAGTACTTC.